This T cell receptor beta chain appears in the sequencing data of a study of blood T cell repertoires in COVID-19. In the authors' methods: Reference gene primer amplification in the assay estimated nucleated cell counts. Only in-frame clones appear in the TCRdb table, and some are missing; sequencing was by immunoSEQ multiplex PCR. V, J and clone size were drawn from that table, and D and trimming were deduced from the DNA. The sample records 200,000 to 300,000 clones, approximately 91% being singletons. This CDR3 is built from 15 residues. Per germline, CDR1 ENHRY and CDR2 SYGVKD. V was trimmed by 0 bases and J by 1 base, leaving 9 bases between them.

The chain recombines TRBV10-3 with TRBJ1-1, with no clear D. This receptor was identified in a person aged 18-30 years with COVID-19, enrolled during active disease. The sequencing input was peripheral blood. The CDR3 spells CAISESRQQNTEAFF. DNA for the CDR3: TGTGCCATCAGTGAGTCGAGGCAGCAGAACACTGAAGCTTTCTTT.